The rows below give T cell receptor beta chains drawn from one sample of a study of blood T cells in healthy people across ages. TCRdb analysed the 5' RACE reads with MiXCR anew, one entry per CDR3 protein. The profile shows roughly 1,100,000 distinct CDR3 sequences, around 25% of them singletons. These data also formed part of another study, on T cells of mothers and their children.

Sequenced sample: blood. The receptor set was obtained from a girl aged 2 to 9 in good health. CDR3s include the opening cysteine and the closing phenylalanine or tryptophan. A D gene is named only where the DNA matches it firmly. Not all rows give a size; the values are once, few, many and, for expanded clones, a class.

>TRBV18|-|TRBJ2-5|TRBD2
TGTGCCAGCGGCCCCACAATCGGTAGCGGGGAAGAGACCCAGTACTTC
CASGPTIGSGEETQYF
>TRBV9|few|TRBJ2-1|-
TGTGCCAGCAGCGTAGCAGCCAATGAGCAGTTCTTC
CASSVAANEQFF
>TRBV9|few|TRBJ2-2|-
TGTGCCAGCAGCGTAGCCTCGGACACCGGGGAGCTGTTTTTT
CASSVASDTGELFF
>TRBV7-9|many|TRBJ2-5|-
TGTGCCAGCAGCTTACAGGGGTTAGGGGAGACCCAGTACTTC
CASSLQGLGETQYF
>TRBV20-1|few|TRBJ2-4|-
TGCGGATCCCACTCGAACAAAAACATTCAGTACTTC
CGSHSNKNIQYF
>TRBV25-1|once|TRBJ2-6|-
TGTGCCGGCAGTGAATACTTAGGGGCTGGGGCCAACGTCCTGACTTTC
CAGSEYLGAGANVLTF
>TRBV7-9|-|TRBJ1-6|-
TGTGCCAGCAGCCCTCCCGGGACAAGTAATTCACCCCTCCACTTT
CASSPPGTSNSPLHF
>TRBV12-3/TRBV12-4|few|TRBJ2-1|-
TGTGCCAGCAGCACCCTAACCTTGAGCTCCCACAATGAGCAGTTCTTC
CASSTLTLSSHNEQFF
>TRBV9|-|TRBJ2-7|-
TGTGCCAGCAGCGTAGACACAGCGAGAGCCTACGAGCAGTACTTC
CASSVDTARAYEQYF
>TRBV9|-|TRBJ2-5|-
TGTGCCAGCAGCGTAGATGGCAGCGCCCAAGAGACCCAGTACTTC
CASSVDGSAQETQYF
>TRBV7-9|few|TRBJ2-7|-
TGTGCCAGCAGCTTCTTTGAAGGGGGATTCTACGAGCAGTACTTC
CASSFFEGGFYEQYF
>TRBV11-3|-|TRBJ2-5|TRBD2
TGTGCCAGCAGCTTAACGTGGGATGAGACTAGCTATGAGACCCAGTACTTC
CASSLTWDETSYETQYF
>TRBV7-9|few|TRBJ1-2|-
TGTGCCAGCAGTGCTGTGGGGGGGTCTGGCTACACCTTC
CASSAVGGSGYTF
>TRBV29-1|-|TRBJ2-1|TRBD2
TGCAGCGTCGACCCCGTAGCGGGGGGATACAATGAGCAGTTCTTC
CSVDPVAGGYNEQFF
>TRBV12-3/TRBV12-4|few|TRBJ2-1|-
TGCGCCTGCCAGACCTACCTTTCCAATGAGCAGTTCTTC
CACQTYLSNEQFF
>TRBV5-1|many|TRBJ2-5|-
TGCGCCAGCTCTGGCGGGATGGAGACCCAGTACTTC
CASSGGMETQYF
>TRBV20-1|-|TRBJ2-7|TRBD1
TGCAGTGCTAGAGAGGATCCCGGGACAGCGAAGAGCTCCTACGAGCAGTACTTC
CSAREDPGTAKSSYEQYF
>TRBV6-6|-|TRBJ1-1|-
TGTGCCAGCAGTTACGGGCAGATGAACACTGAAGCTTTCTTT
CASSYGQMNTEAFF
>TRBV4-2|-|TRBJ1-6|TRBD1
TGTGCCAGCAGCCTCGCCGACAGGGGGCCGGAATCACCCCTCCACTTT
CASSLADRGPESPLHF
>TRBV6-5|few|TRBJ2-7|-
TGTGCCAGCAGCCCACTTCAGAGCTCCTACGAGCAGTACTTC
CASSPLQSSYEQYF
>TRBV2|-|TRBJ1-1|-
TGTGCCAGCGGAAGTCGGGAGGGACAATCTGAAGCTCTCTTT
CASGSREGQSEALF
>TRBV12-5|-|TRBJ2-5|-
TGTACTAGTGGTTTGGCCAGAAAAATGGACAAGGGGCCCTCCATAAGCTTC
CTSGLARKMDKGPSISF
>TRBV5-1|few|TRBJ1-5|-
TGCGCCAGCAGCTTGGAGGGACGGACTAATCAGCCCCAGCATTTT
CASSLEGRTNQPQHF
>TRBV6-6|many|TRBJ1-5|TRBD1
TGTGCCAGCACATCCTCCGGGACAGGGAGCCAGCCCCAGCATTTT
CASTSSGTGSQPQHF
>TRBV9|-|TRBJ2-2|-
TGTGCCGCCCGGCAGGAGGCGAACACCGGGGAGCTGTTTTTT
CAARQEANTGELFF
>TRBV6-2/TRBV6-3|-|TRBJ1-2|-
TGTGCCACCGAGGACAGCTTTTATGGCTACACCTTC
CATEDSFYGYTF
>TRBV3-1|-|TRBJ1-3|-
TGTGCCAGCAGCCCCAGGCTTGGAAACACCATATATTTT
CASSPRLGNTIYF
>TRBV6-1|-|TRBJ1-5|-
TGTGCCAGCGGCGGTAGGTCACAGCCCCAGCATTTT
CASGGRSQPQHF
>TRBV20-1|-|TRBJ2-3|-
TGCAGTGCTAGTATGTCAGGGGGCACAGATACGCAGTATTTT
CSASMSGGTDTQYF
>TRBV14|few|TRBJ2-3|-
TGTGCCAGCAGCCACGGAGATACGCAGTATTTT
CASSHGDTQYF
>TRBV28|few|TRBJ2-1|-
TGTGCCAGCAGTAGCCCGAACTGGGGAGATGAGCAGTTCTTC
CASSSPNWGDEQFF
>TRBV12-3/TRBV12-4|few|TRBJ1-2|-
TGTGCCAGCACCAACACCTATGGCTACACCTTC
CASTNTYGYTF
>TRBV6-1|-|TRBJ2-3|-
TGTGCCAGCAGTGACGACGGCACTAGCACAGATACGCAGTATTTT
CASSDDGTSTDTQYF
>TRBV29-1|-|TRBJ2-5|TRBD1
TGCAGCGTAGCCAGGGGGCTACAAGAGACCCAGTACTTC
CSVARGLQETQYF
>TRBV5-4|-|TRBJ2-7|TRBD2
TGTGCCAGCAGCTTGTGGAGCGGGGGTCGCGACGAGCAGTACTTC
CASSLWSGGRDEQYF
>TRBV29-1|few|TRBJ2-1|-
TGCAGCGCGCCCCAGGAGGGGAATGAGCAGTTCTTC
CSAPQEGNEQFF
>TRBV25-1|few|TRBJ2-7|-
TGTGCCAGCAGCAGGGACGGAGCATACGAGCAGTACTTC
CASSRDGAYEQYF
>TRBV2|many|TRBJ2-5|-
TGTGCCAGCAGTGGGAGGGCGTCCCAGTACTTC
CASSGRASQYF
>TRBV20-1|few|TRBJ1-4|-
TGCAGTGCGTCAGGGTCTGGGGGTGAAAAACTGTTTTTT
CSASGSGGEKLFF
>TRBV13|few|TRBJ2-1|-
TGTGCCAGCAGCTTAGGTCCGGGGTTTGACAATGAGCAGTTCTTC
CASSLGPGFDNEQFF
>TRBV29-1|few|TRBJ1-2|-
TGCAGCGGAGATGGCTACACCTTC
CSGDGYTF